This TCR beta chain was sequenced during a study of identical twins. The study, taken as a whole, reports: Twins shared beta out-of-frame sequences in excess, but this excess was weaker.

The CDR3 sequence is 10 residues long. V dropped 3 bases and J dropped 13 bases, with 9 bases sitting between them. The germline gives CDR1 SGHTA, CDR2 FQGNSA. Template switching introduced a universal primer site, and the cDNA bore unique molecular identifiers. TCRdb re-called the 5' RACE reads with MiXCR, one entry per CDR3 protein. The top ten hold approximately 2.9% of the sample, which has hundreds of thousands of distinct CDR3 sequences, approximately 24% seen once. Concerning this clonotype: The antigen remains unidentified.

A further study also used this sample, focusing on T cells expressing NK-cell markers. That investigation notes: Seven of the eight sequenced donors were classified as HCMV-seropositive, and one was classified as seronegative. The use of an anti-gamma-delta TCR antibody, which was added in several experiments, restricted sorting to T cells expressing alpha-beta TCR.

The TCR originated in a woman aged 18-29 years in good health. Sequencing was done on a sample of CD4+ T cells sorted from blood. This chain links TRBV7-2 with TRBJ2-5, with D perhaps given as TRBD1 or TRBD2 (5 bases each). The CDR3 DNA reads TGTGCCAGCAGCTTGGGGGAGCTGTACTTC. Encoded protein: CASSLGELYF.